What follows describes a single T cell receptor (beta chain). Its antigen is not yet known. The sample holds no much larger clone one base away, and base qualities are not on file. At diagnosis, peripheral blood, uninvolved tumor-adjacent lung and tumor were collected and were preserved as a mix of fresh-frozen and FFPE material. For TCR repertoire profiling, blood samples were analyzed as peripheral blood mononuclear cells. The CDR3 contains 14 residues, cysteine and phenylalanine counted. Only the CDR3 part of the read is kept: 42 bases, read in frame from the first base. Germline trimming: 5 bases from V, 8 bases from J; junction bases outside gene matches: 8. For CDR1 and CDR2, the germline V gene lists MDHEN and SYDVKM. This record comes from a study of T cells in localized non-small cell lung cancer (dated by TCRdb to 2018 to 2020). Some background on the complete study: The study examined T cell repertoires in approximately 240 patients with early-stage NSCLC and compared tumors with uninvolved tumor-adjacent lungs. A mean age of 66.3 years was recorded for the NSCLC patients, of whom more than 120 were male and about 100 were female. The cohort comprised roughly 240 treatment-naïve NSCLC patients with resected, localized lung tumors.

TCR beta CDR3 regions were sequenced from DNA using the immunoSEQ Assay. The published analysis was carried out like this. T cell density was computed as TCR beta template counts normalized to usable DNA estimated by amplifying housekeeping genes. Richness was estimated using the preseqR package, with extrapolation to 400,000 templates for PBMC samples and to 120,000 templates for tissue samples. Clonality was calculated as one minus Pielou's evenness. Differential abundance testing on productive amino-acid clonotypes, with a minimum total count of 5 and an alpha of 0.1, was used to identify tissue-enriched TCRs. The Jaccard Index and the Morisita Overlap Index were used to measure repertoire overlap between compartments. GLIPH grouped TCR beta CDR3s together with public tetramer-defined viral CDR3s, and a viral motif had to include at least three viral sequences and show V-gene enrichment. Not all clones reach the TCRdb copy of this immuneACCESS table, which keeps in-frame sequences only. Checked studies attribute under half of the gap to unresolved V genes and leave the rest unexplained. V and J calls plus clone size are reproduced from that table; the DNA served to infer D and trimming. This sample comprises 25,000 or so clones, about nine tenths of them detected only once. Of the sample, under 7% is held by the ten largest clones.

General findings and caveats noted by the study authors: The highest T cell clonality was observed in uninvolved tumor-adjacent lung, where clonality exceeded that of tumor, suggesting that antigenic responses were more focused in uninvolved tumor-adjacent lung. Because of the exploratory design, TCR variables were selected using unadjusted p-values without false-discovery rate correction. Of the top 100 tumor clones, a median of approximately 60 were detected in paired uninvolved adjacent lung; 28 were also among that lung's top 100. Because multi-region tumor sequencing was not done, intratumor heterogeneity could not be ruled out. Longer overall survival was associated with higher T cell density in blood, whereas shorter survival was associated with higher clonality in adjacent lung.

This sequence was found in a male donor at least 60 years old with stage I lung adenocarcinoma. Sequenced material: peripheral blood, taken before any cancer treatment. The V and J segments used are TRBV28 and TRBJ2-1, with 8 bases in between that match TRBD1. The DNA sequence follows: TGTGCCAGCAGTAGTACAGGGGGGCGCGATGAGCAGTTCTTC. It encodes CASSSTGGRDEQFF.